This TCR beta chain was observed in a study of cytomegalovirus exposure and HLA in healthy donors. CDR1 and CDR2 from the germline V gene are LGHNA and YSLEER. The CDR3 is made up of 15 amino acids. J gave up 3 bases and V 0 bases, and 3 bases lay outside the gene matches. The PCR employed 60 Vbeta primers together with 13 Jbeta primers. Profiling relied on immunoSEQ multiplex PCR, and the TCRdb table lists in-frame clones only, not all of them. The data show 120,000 or so clones, about 78% seen once. This chain links TRBV4-3 with TRBJ2-3; the match to TRBD2 covers 7 bases. Material: PBMCs. This clonotype was sampled from a man under 40 in good health and CMV-seronegative. The DNA of the CDR3 is TGCGCCAGCAGCCAAGAGGGCGGGAGTACAGATACGCAGTATTTT. It encodes CASSQEGGSTDTQYF.